One sample yielded the 32 T cell receptor beta chains listed below, sequenced in a study of OX40 agonist ivuxolimab in advanced cancers. Sequencing used immunoSEQ multiplex PCR; TCRdb keeps in-frame clones, though not all of them. The profile shows 42,000 or so clones, about 89% of them singletons. Material: CD4+ or CD8+ T cells sorted from blood, obtained in a trial of the OX40 agonist ivuxolimab. The receptor set was obtained from an adult with an advanced solid tumor such as melanoma, head and neck, liver or kidney cancer.

This chain joins TRBV6-1 and TRBJ1-3; TRBD1 matches at 10 bases. Germline V lookup: CDR1 MNHNS, CDR2 SASEGT. V was pared by 4 bases and J by 2 bases, with 2 bases of the junction left unmatched. The CDR3 has 15 amino acids. This chain's CDR3 is CASSGGTGAGNTIYF. Written as DNA, the CDR3 is TGTGCCAGCAGTGGAGGGACAGGGGCTGGAAACACCATATATTTT.

This chain joins TRBV5-1 and TRBJ2-5; D unclear. CDR3 size: 13 residues. Trimming removed 3 bases from V and 1 base from J, with 7 bases in between. Germline lookup yields CDR1 SGHRS and CDR2 YFSETQ. The CDR3: CASSSAVQETQYF. CDR3 nucleotides: TGCGCCAGCAGCTCGGCAGTCCAAGAGACCCAGTACTTC.

The rearrangement uses TRBV27 and TRBJ2-5, with D possibly being TRBD2 (7 bases). The ends were cut back, 5 bases at V and 5 bases at J, with 18 bases in the middle. CDR1 and CDR2 from the germline V gene are MNHEY and SMNVEV (reference sequence). The CDR3 runs to 15 residues. This CDR3 reads CASSQSRGRVETQYF. The CDR3 bases are TGTGCCAGCAGTCAATCGAGGGGGAGGGTCGAGACCCAGTACTTC.

This clone was seen a few times. The chain uses TRBV4-2 and TRBJ1-6, with D uncertain. The CDR3 is 15 residues long. CDR1 and CDR2 (germline): LGHNA, YNFKEQ. V lost 1 base and J lost 7, with 11 bases in between. CDR3 region: CASSQVEGLNSPLHF. For the CDR3, the DNA is TGTGCCAGCAGCCAAGTGGAAGGCCTGAATTCACCCCTCCACTTT.

V and J are TRBV5-1 and TRBJ2-2, with D possibly being TRBD2 (5 bases). The CDR3 consists of 17 residues. V was shortened by 1 base and J by 0 bases, with 13 bases between the two germline ends. From germline, CDR1 is SGHRS and CDR2 YFSETQ. The CDR3 sequence is CASSLYGGLANTGELFF. CDR3 coding DNA: TGCGCCAGCAGCTTGTATGGAGGCCTAGCGAACACCGGGGAGCTGTTTTTT.

CDR3 DNA sequence: TGCAGCGCTCGGGACAGAATGTTCACTGAAGCTTTCTTT. Its protein is CSARDRMFTEAFF. V usage is TRBV29-1 and J usage is TRBJ1-1; 7 bases are shared with TRBD1. Germline V gene lookup returns CDR1 SQVTM and CDR2 ANQGSEA. The CDR3 totals 13 residues. The ends lost 7 bases at V and 4 bases at J; junction bases unmatched: 9.

The chain joins TRBV10-3 to TRBJ2-5, with a weak D call TRBD2 (5 bases). V lost 2 bases and J lost 11, with 15 bases in between. From germline, CDR1 is ENHRY and CDR2 SYGVKD. This CDR3 is built from 13 residues. CDR3 bases: TGTGCCATCAGTGAGAGGCAGACGTGGGAGCAGTACTTC. Protein sequence: CAISERQTWEQYF.

The rearrangement joins TRBV28 to TRBJ2-7; D possibly corresponds to TRBD1 (6 bases). Germline V gene lookup returns CDR1 MDHEN and CDR2 SYDVKM. This CDR3 contains 16 residues. Trimming shortened V by 2 bases and J by 5 bases, and 19 bases separated the two germline ends. The CDR3 DNA is TGTGCCAGCAGTTTAACAGGGCCCCCCAGACCAAACGAGCAGTACTTC. Encoded protein: CASSLTGPPRPNEQYF.

This chain connects TRBV21-1 to TRBJ1-6. TRBV21-1 is a known pseudogene. CDR3 length: 17 amino acids. The chain's CDR3 is CASSKVWGEPYNSPLHF. The CDR3 DNA reads TGTGCCAGCAGCAAAGTTTGGGGAGAACCCTATAATTCACCCCTCCACTTT.

V and J are TRBV4-3 and TRBJ2-1; TRBD2 matches 7 bases. The CDR3 totals 14 residues. Germline CDR1 LGHNA, CDR2 YSLEER. With V trimmed by 6 bases and J by 4 bases, 6 bases remained unmatched. The CDR3 nucleotides are TGCGCCAGCAGGGGGGGGAGTTTGTACAATGAGCAGTTCTTC. This translates into CASRGGSLYNEQFF.

The genes are TRBV29-1 and TRBJ2-1; 9 bases map to TRBD2. Germline V CDR1 and CDR2: SQVTM, ANQGSEA. The CDR3 totals 14 residues. Trimming at V came to 6 bases and at J to 1 base, leaving 4 bases not matched to a gene. This chain's CDR3 is CSVERGASYNEQFF. The CDR3 coding sequence is TGCAGCGTAGAGCGGGGGGCGTCCTACAATGAGCAGTTCTTC.

V is TRBV7-9 and J is TRBJ2-1; TRBD1 matches at 8 bases. Germline-derived CDR1 and CDR2 are SEHNR and FQNEAQ (reference sequence). Unmatched junction bases numbered 7, after V lost 5 bases and J lost 4 bases. There are 15 residues in the CDR3. CDR3 in amino acids: CASSPGQGPYNEQFF. The CDR3 DNA follows: TGTGCCAGCAGCCCAGGACAGGGCCCTTACAATGAGCAGTTCTTC.

This chain joins TRBV5-4 and TRBJ1-6; 7 nucleotides align to TRBD1. The CDR3 totals 14 residues. Germline V lookup: CDR1 SGHNT, CDR2 YYREEE (reference sequence). The trim removed 4 bases at V and 10 bases at J, leaving 8 bases unmatched. CDR3 nucleotides: TGTGCCAGCAGCATGGACAGGTGGAACTCACCCCTCCACTTT. Its translation is CASSMDRWNSPLHF.

The rearrangement links TRBV19 to TRBJ2-4; 10 bases fit TRBD1. Unmatched junction bases numbered 5, after V lost 0 bases and J lost 6 bases. The length of the CDR3 is 16 residues. Germline CDR1 and CDR2: LNHDA and SQIVND (reference sequence). CDR3 DNA sequence: TGTGCCAGTAGTATAGACGACAGGGGGCGTCTAAACATTCAGTACTTC. This translates into CASSIDDRGRLNIQYF.

CDR3 loop: CASSFNPTGADTQYF. The CDR3 DNA reads TGTGCCAGCAGCTTCAATCCGACTGGGGCAGATACGCAGTATTTT. This sequence joins TRBV11-2 and TRBJ2-3; D uncertain. The V gene's germline CDR1 is SGHAT and CDR2 FQNNGV. V lost 3 bases and J lost 4, with 14 bases in between. This CDR3 spans 15 amino acids.

The V and J genes are TRBV2 and TRBJ1-1, with TRBD1 as a possible D gene (5 bases). V lost 4 bases, J lost 4 bases, and 10 bases lay in between. This CDR3 comprises 13 residues. Germline CDR1 reads SNHLY; CDR2 reads FYNNEI. The CDR3 coding sequence is TGTGCCAGCAGTGTAGGGGAAACCACTGAAGCTTTCTTT. Its protein is CASSVGETTEAFF.

The gene calls are TRBV7-9 and TRBJ1-4; no firm D call. The CDR3 totals 13 residues. Per the germline V gene, CDR1 is SEHNR and CDR2 is FQNEAQ (reference sequence). The germline V and J ends were trimmed by 5 bases and 7 bases, with 11 bases remaining between them. In DNA form, the CDR3 reads TGTGCCAGCAGCCCCCCAATGGCTGAAAAACTGTTTTTT. Translation gives CASSPPMAEKLFF.

The rearrangement links TRBV4-3 to TRBJ1-1; D may be TRBD1 (5 bases). Germline CDR1 and CDR2: LGHNA and YSLEER. Trimming took off 3 bases at V and 1 base at J, with 12 bases between the two ends. The CDR3 length is 15 residues. CDR3 sequence (DNA): TGCGCCAGCAGCCACGATCAGAGGGGGAACACTGAAGCTTTCTTT. Its translation is CASSHDQRGNTEAFF.

The chain employs TRBV10-2 and TRBJ2-7; 14 nucleotides match TRBD2. Trimming at V came to 6 bases and at J to 3 bases, leaving 7 bases not matched to a gene. The CDR3 totals 16 residues. Germline V gene sequence: CDR1 WSHSY, CDR2 SAAADI. The CDR3 DNA reads TGCGCCAGCAGAGGGACTAGCGGGGGACAAAACTACGAGCAGTACTTC. Encoded protein: CASRGTSGGQNYEQYF.

This sequence joins TRBV21-1 and TRBJ1-1. TRBV21-1 is listed as a pseudogene. This CDR3 comprises 13 residues. CDR3 loop: CARIRGPNTEAFF. DNA of the CDR3: TGTGCCAGAATCCGGGGACCGAACACTGAAGCTTTCTTT.

This chain joins TRBV5-1 and TRBJ2-7; no definite D call. The V end lost 2 bases, the J end lost 4 bases, and 10 bases lay between the germline ends. Germline V lookup: CDR1 SGHRS, CDR2 YFSETQ. The CDR3 is made up of 13 amino acids. The CDR3 here is CASSFIVGYEQYF. The CDR3 DNA sequence: TGCGCCAGCAGCTTTATTGTTGGGTACGAGCAGTACTTC.

The V and J genes are TRBV10-3 and TRBJ2-1, with a weak D call TRBD2 (6 bases). Germline V gives CDR1 ENHRY, CDR2 SYGVKD. The CDR3 spans 14 residues. V shed 7 bases and J shed 3 bases, with 13 bases lying between them. For the CDR3, the DNA is TGTGCCATCAAGGAACTAGCAGGCTACAATGAGCAGTTCTTC. Protein sequence: CAIKELAGYNEQFF.

The chain combines TRBV4-1 with TRBJ2-5; the D is unclear. Germline V gives CDR1 MGHRA, CDR2 YSYEKL. Trimming took 1 base from V and 5 from J, leaving 14 bases between them. The CDR3 has 15 amino acids. The CDR3: CASSQGPSNGETQYF. The CDR3 coding sequence is TGCGCCAGCAGCCAAGGGCCCTCCAACGGGGAGACCCAGTACTTC.

The chain employs TRBV19 and TRBJ2-7; TRBD1 matches at 7 bases. The CDR3 has 14 residues. With 7 bases clipped from V and 4 bases from J, the junction kept 10 bases outside the gene matches. Germline V lookup: CDR1 LNHDA, CDR2 SQIVND (reference sequence). The DNA for the CDR3 is TGTGCCAGTATGAGGGACAGTGCTGGGTACGAGCAGTACTTC. The encoded protein is CASMRDSAGYEQYF.

Remarks on this clone: One end of the junction does not line up with germline, which may come from a read error. The CDR3 reads CASSLRAGVDTQYF. The CDR3 nucleotides are TGTGCTAGCAGCTTAAGAGCGGGGGTAGATACGCAGTATTTT. This sequence joins TRBV7-7 and TRBJ2-3, with TRBD2 matching over 8 bases. The CDR3 covers 14 residues. Germline CDR1 is SSHAT and CDR2 is FNYEAQ (reference sequence).

This clone was seen more than once but under ten times. The chain recombines TRBV30 with TRBJ2-3; 8 nucleotides align to TRBD2. With 2 bases clipped from V and 4 bases from J, the junction kept 2 bases outside the gene matches. Germline V gives CDR1 GTSNPN, CDR2 SVGIG (reference sequence). This CDR3 is built from 13 residues. For the CDR3, the DNA is TGTGCCTGGAGTACGGGGGGGCCAGATACGCAGTATTTT. Amino acid sequence: CAWSTGGPDTQYF.

V is TRBV7-9 and J is TRBJ1-3; TRBD1 matches 7 bases. The V gene's germline CDR1 is SEHNR and CDR2 FQNEAQ (reference sequence). The CDR3 has 16 amino acids. V gave up 5 bases and J gave up 0 bases; unmatched junction bases: 7. The CDR3 DNA sequence: TGTGCCAGCAGCGGACAAGACAGGGCCTCTGGAAACACCATATATTTT. This codes for CASSGQDRASGNTIYF.

The table lists this clone with a count of one. J is TRBJ2-6 and V is TRBV5-6; D unclear. V lost 2 bases and J lost 4, with 16 bases in between. Germline lookup yields CDR1 SGHDT and CDR2 YYEEEE. This CDR3 is 17 amino acids long. The CDR3 loop reads CASSFVGSSTGANVLTF. CDR3 DNA sequence: TGTGCCAGCAGCTTTGTAGGGTCCTCGACCGGGGCCAACGTCCTGACTTTC.

This sequence joins TRBV7-3 and TRBJ2-3, with D tentatively TRBD1 or TRBD2 (5 bases each). Germline CDR1 and CDR2: SGHTA and FQGTGA. Trimming removed 5 bases at V and 1 base at J, with 16 bases between. The CDR3 has 16 residues. The CDR3 sequence: CASSPVGVGGTDTQYF. As DNA, the CDR3 is TGTGCCAGCAGCCCGGTGGGGGTGGGCGGCACAGATACGCAGTATTTT.

This chain connects TRBV2 to TRBJ2-6; 10 bases are shared with TRBD2. This CDR3 spans 17 amino acids. Trimming cost V 2 bases and J 4 bases; bases outside gene matches: 5. The germline V gene has CDR1 SNHLY and CDR2 FYNNEI. The DNA of the CDR3 is TGTGCCAGCAGTGAATTTGGGGGACTAGCGGGGGCCAACGTCCTGACTTTC. Translating it yields CASSEFGGLAGANVLTF.

The chain links TRBV7-9 to TRBJ2-5, with D maybe TRBD1 (6 bases). Deletions cut 5 bases from V and 2 bases from J, with 9 bases between. CDR1 is SEHNR and CDR2 is FQNEAQ in the germline V gene (reference sequence). The CDR3 is 13 amino acids. The CDR3: CASSKTGQETQYF. CDR3 DNA: TGTGCCAGCAGCAAAACAGGGCAAGAGACCCAGTACTTC.

The gene calls are TRBV9 and TRBJ2-3, with a possible D match to TRBD2 (6 bases). V gave up 3 bases and J gave up 5 bases, with 16 bases separating them. CDR1 SGDLS and CDR2 YYNGEE come from the germline V gene. CDR3 length: 15 amino acids. The CDR3 sequence: CASSGTPGTGDTQYF. CDR3 nucleotide sequence: TGTGCCAGCAGCGGAACTCCCGGGACTGGAGATACGCAGTATTTT.